A single sample gave rise to the 23 T cell receptor beta chains below, sequenced in a study of tumor-infiltrating lymphocytes in primary liver carcinoma. TCR beta cDNA was prepared out of roughly 520 ng total RNA by means of a constant-region primer. For TCR beta, libraries were produced by three nested multiplex PCR rounds using slightly modified ARM-PCR. The opening two PCR rounds, around 11 cycles each, paired TRBV1-TRBV30 forward primers with a C-beta reverse primer. MiXCR was run by TCRdb on the multiplex PCR reads, yielding one entry per CDR3 protein. The data hold under 30,000 distinct CDR3 sequences, with roughly 80% observed a single time. Between roughly 20 and 31 mg of unsorted bulk tissue served as the source from which RNA and DNA were co-extracted. The sequenced material came from liver tumor tissue from sampling region 3. Subset described: tumor region T3, left-lateral pole. The receptors here all came from a man aged 35 to 55 with primary liver carcinoma and hepatitis B virus infection.

In regard to this clonotype: A read error may produce the germline difference seen at one junction end. CDR3 loop: CISSLDSYSNLPQHF. For the CDR3, the DNA is TGTATCAGCAGTTTGGACAGTTATAGCAATCTGCCCCAGCATTTT. The chain is built from TRBV6-2 or TRBV6-3 and TRBJ1-5, with D possibly matching TRBD1 (6 bases). This CDR3 spans 15 amino acids. Germline V lookup: CDR1 MNHEY, CDR2 SVGEGT.

This sequence joins TRBV18 and TRBJ2-1; the D gene is possibly TRBD1 (5 bases). This CDR3 contains 15 residues. Germline assignment: CDR1 KGHSH and CDR2 LQKENI. The V gene lost 3 bases and the J gene lost 5 bases, with 14 bases spanning the gap. CDR3 amino acids: CASSPPVTAHNEQFF. CDR3 nucleotide sequence: TGTGCCAGCTCACCTCCCGTGACAGCCCACAATGAGCAGTTCTTC.

This clonotype was observed once. The conserved closing phenylalanine or tryptophan is absent in this CDR3, likely reflecting a read error. The limits of the CDR3 on the DNA are not certain, so only TCRdb's listed CDR3 is given. The rearrangement uses TRBV29-1 and TRBJ2-7; TRBD1 was called by the table and not checked on the DNA. From germline, CDR1 is SQVTM and CDR2 ANQGSEA. A total of 15 residues make up the CDR3, ends included. The CDR3 sequence: CSVADNWDATYEEYL.

This clonotype was detected only once. One end of the junction is discordant with germline, which a read error may explain. This rearrangement joins TRBV10-3 to TRBJ2-3; 8 bases match TRBD2. Germline lookup yields CDR1 ENHRY and CDR2 SYGVKD. The CDR3 contains 14 residues. The CDR3: CATSDVAGSDTQYF. CDR3 DNA: TGTGCCACCAGTGACGTAGCGGGGTCAGATACGCAGTATTTT.

This clonotype was picked up one time. A junction end diverges from the germline sequence, so it may reflect a read error. V gene TRBV12-3 or TRBV12-4 combines with J gene TRBJ2-1, with D uncertain. The CDR3 is 16 amino acids. The DNA of the CDR3 is TGCGCCAGCAGCCGCACCGCTGGAAAACTTTACAATGAGCAGTTCTTC. It encodes CASSRTAGKLYNEQFF.

There are many counts of this clonotype. The CDR3 loop is CASSLPGTGTRDQYF. The CDR3 DNA sequence: TGTGCCAGCAGCCTACCCGGGACAGGGACCAGGGACCAGTACTTC. V gene TRBV28 combines with J gene TRBJ2-5; 9 nucleotides match TRBD1. Germline V gene data show CDR1 as MDHEN and CDR2 as SYDVKM. The CDR3 contains 15 residues. The junction had 15 bases not matched to a gene; V was cut back by 6 bases and J by 10 bases.

About this clonotype: An end of the junction does not agree with germline; a read error may underlie this. This rearrangement joins TRBV11-2 to TRBJ2-3; D gene ambiguous. CDR3 size: 16 residues. CDR1 is SGHAT and CDR2 is FQNNGV in the germline V gene. The CDR3 here is CASSRQPTNSTDTQYF. The CDR3 DNA is TGTGCCAGCAGCCGACAACCCACCAACTCCACAGATACACAGTATTTT.

To note about this clonotype: Because it lacks the conserved phenylalanine or tryptophan at the end, this CDR3 is likely a read error. The V call is TRBV12-3 or TRBV12-4, the J call TRBJ2-7; possibly TRBD1 or TRBD2 for D (6 bases each). The CDR3 sequence is 15 residues long. Trimming took off 5 bases at V and 1 base at J, with 15 bases between the two ends. Written as DNA, the CDR3 is TGTGCCAGCAGTGTGGGGATAGGGGGGTCCTACGAGCAGTACTTA. It codes for CASSVGIGGSYEQYL.

In this sample, this clonotype is medium-sized. The chain has TRBV6-2 or TRBV6-3 and TRBJ1-1, with no clear D. V was trimmed by 0 bases and J by 1 base, leaving 15 bases between them. The germline V gene has CDR1 MNHEY and CDR2 SVGEGT. The CDR3 runs 17 residues. The CDR3 nucleotides read TGTGCCAGCAGTTACTCGATTGTAGGGCAGCAGAACACTGAAGCTTTCTTT. This sequence encodes CASSYSIVGQQNTEAFF.

The chain employs TRBV29-1 and TRBJ2-1; D is undetermined. This CDR3 contains 12 residues. CDR1 and CDR2 (germline): SQVTM, ANQGSEA. CDR3 bases: TGCAGAGTCTGCCCAGTGGGGAATATGCAGTTCTTC. This sequence encodes CRVCPVGNMQFF.

Remarks on this clonotype: The junction departs from the called germline gene at one end, perhaps through a read error. The chain combines TRBV5-6 with TRBJ2-2, with D possibly TRBD2 on 5 matching bases. In germline, CDR1 is SGHDT, CDR2 YYEEEE. The CDR3 sequence is 16 residues long. CDR3 sequence (DNA): TGTGCCAGCAGCCTCGGGTGGGAGAGAGCGGCCGGGGAGCTGTTATTT. The encoded protein is CASSLGWERAAGELLF.

Points on this clonotype: The junction departs from germline at one end; a sequencing error may be responsible. This rearrangement joins TRBV6-5 to TRBJ1-2; D call uncertain. Per germline, CDR1 MNHEY and CDR2 SVGAGI. CDR3 length: 17 amino acids. CDR3: CASRFQATRGNNYGNTF. The CDR3 DNA reads as TGTGCCAGCAGATTCCAAGCGACACGTGGCAATAACTATGGCAACACCTTC.

For this clonotype: Germline is not matched at one junction end, which may reflect a read error. This chain connects TRBV6-6 to TRBJ2-3; 10 bases match TRBD2. The CDR3 spans 17 residues. The V gene's germline CDR1 is MNHNY and CDR2 SVGAGI (reference sequence). The CDR3 DNA is TGTGCTAGCAGACCCCCGATTAGCGGGAGGAGAACAGATACGCAGTATTTT. Translation: CASRPPISGRRTDTQYF.

J is TRBJ1-6 and V is TRBV11-2; D is uncertain. In germline, CDR1 is SGHAT, CDR2 FQNNGV. V was trimmed by 0 bases and J by 14 bases, leaving 20 bases between them. This CDR3 is 16 amino acids long. This chain's CDR3 is CASSLDLSSQFRTLHF. CDR3 coding DNA: TGTGCCAGCAGCTTAGATCTTAGCAGCCAATTCAGAACCCTCCACTTT. Filled out from reference TRBV11-2 and TRBJ1-6, the complete variable domain reads EAGVAQSPRYKIIEKRQSVAFWCNPISGHATLYWYQQILGQGPKLLIQFQNNGVVDDSQLPKDRFSAERLKGVDSTLKIQPAKLEDSAVYLCASSLDLSSQFRTLHFGNGTRLTVT.

As concerns this clonotype: A read error is possible here, since a much larger clone lies one base away. Lacking the conserved final phenylalanine or tryptophan, this CDR3 likely reflects a read error. V usage is TRBV11-2 and J usage is TRBJ2-7, with 7 bases identical to TRBD2. Germline CDR1 SGHAT, CDR2 FQNNGV. CDR3 length: 13 amino acids. With V trimmed by 6 bases and J by 4 bases, 6 bases remained unmatched. CDR3 region: CASSREGLYEQYL. The CDR3 region has the DNA TGTGCCAGCAGTAGGGAGGGCCTTTACGAGCAGTACTTG.

On this clonotype: No conserved phenylalanine or tryptophan ends this CDR3, so it is likely a read error. The chain links TRBV6-1 to TRBJ1-1, with D possibly TRBD1 on 5 matching bases. CDR3 length: 13 amino acids. Germline assignment: CDR1 MNHNS and CDR2 SASEGT. The CDR3 bases are TGTGCCAGCAGTAGGGGCATGAACAGTGAAGCTTTCTTA. Amino acids: CASSRGMNSEAFL.

The genes are TRBV7-3 and TRBJ1-2, with TRBD1 identical over 11 bases. V shed 5 bases and J 9 bases; nucleotides not matched to a gene: 5. This CDR3 contains 13 residues. Germline V gene lookup returns CDR1 SGHTA and CDR2 FQGTGA. The DNA for the CDR3 is TGTGCCAGCAGCCTCGGACAGGGGGCTAGCTACACCTTC. Protein product: CASSLGQGASYTF.

About this clonotype itself: The CDR3 ends on some other residue instead of the conserved phenylalanine or tryptophan, so this is likely a read error. It is unclear where the CDR3 begins or ends on the DNA, so no DNA is shown, and the CDR3 is as TCRdb lists it. The chain carries TRBV4-3 and TRBJ2-7. CDR1 LGHNA and CDR2 YSLEER come from the germline V gene. Termini included, the CDR3 measures 16 amino acids. The CDR3 region is CASSQDLGKTPYEQYS.

J is TRBJ2-7 and V is TRBV29-1; D is unclear. Trimming removed 6 bases at V and 12 bases at J, with 21 bases between. Germline V CDR1 and CDR2: SQVTM, ANQGSEA. CDR3 length: 12 residues. The CDR3 loop reads CSVFSNSYELYF. The CDR3 DNA is TGCAGCGTATTCAGCAACTCCTACGAACTGTACTTC.

This clonotype occurred a few times. This may stem from a read error, because a much larger clone lies one nucleotide away. The chain recombines TRBV5-1 with TRBJ2-2; the match to TRBD1 covers 10 bases. Germline V gives CDR1 SGHRS, CDR2 YFSETQ. The CDR3 contains 15 residues. J was trimmed by 1 base and V by 8 bases; bases with no gene match: 5. The CDR3 region is CASIWTGGNTGELFF. DNA of the CDR3: TGCGCCAGTATCTGGACAGGGGGGAACACCGGGGAGCTGTTTTTT.

By sample share, this clonotype is large. J is TRBJ2-7 and V is TRBV11-2; unclear D gene. The V end lost 0 bases, the J end lost 7 bases, and 13 bases lay between the germline ends. The CDR3 runs 14 residues. Germline CDR1 SGHAT, CDR2 FQNNGV. The CDR3 nucleotides read TGTGCCAGCAGCTTAGATCTTGGTGGATGGGAGCAGTACTTC. Residues: CASSLDLGGWEQYF.

In this sample, this clonotype turned up a few times. This CDR3 is missing its conserved last phenylalanine or tryptophan, likely due to a read error. The DNA is omitted, as the CDR3 cannot be located on it reliably, and the CDR3 follows TCRdb's listing. The chain has TRBV6-2 or TRBV6-3 and TRBJ2-2; the table gives TRBD2 as D, unverified against the DNA. The CDR3 is 15 residues long, ends included. Germline V gene sequence: CDR1 MNHEY, CDR2 SVGEGT. CDR3 amino acids: CSTGSGRSGTGELFS.

The V and J genes are TRBV11-2 and TRBJ2-1, with a possible D match to TRBD1 (6 bases). In germline, CDR1 is SGHAT, CDR2 FQNNGV. V was shortened by 9 bases and J by 4 bases, with 19 bases between the two germline ends. This CDR3 has 15 amino acids. CDR3 sequence reads: CASNTGTGSYNEQFF. CDR3 nucleotide sequence: TGTGCCAGTAACACAGGGACGGGCAGTTACAATGAGCAGTTCTTC.